This TCR beta chain was documented in a study of vaccination and CD4 T cells after COVID-19. Study overall: Each control culture was treated with a CEFX pool, an HIV-1 Nef pool, or no peptide. Whole-study results and caveats: Clonotypes reactive to SARS-CoV-2 had a median that went up from 21 to 38, but not significantly.

The treatment here: roughly 10-day PBMC culture with coronavirus spike peptide pools or control peptides (ViraFEST assay). Sequencing of DNA taken from cultured CD4+ T cells relied on the Oncomine TCR Beta short-read assay. Using its own MiXCR run on the PCR reads, TCRdb lists one record per CDR3 protein. This table has roughly 14,000 distinct CDR3 sequences, 51% appearing once. A single count supports this clonotype. Its specificity is not known. The length of the CDR3 is 17 residues. The germline CDR1 and CDR2 sequences are WSHSY and SAAADI. The junction had 12 bases not matched to a gene; V was cut back by 0 bases and J by 6 bases.

This specimen was CD4+ T cells from blood, cultured in vitro, taken before SARS-CoV-2 vaccination. V and J are TRBV10-2 and TRBJ2-7; 9 bases are a match to TRBD1. This TCR came from a human donor who had recovered from COVID-19. CDR3 in amino acids: CASSESGTGPFFSEQYF. The CDR3 region has the DNA TGCGCCAGCAGTGAGTCGGGGACAGGGCCTTTCTTTAGCGAGCAGTACTTC.